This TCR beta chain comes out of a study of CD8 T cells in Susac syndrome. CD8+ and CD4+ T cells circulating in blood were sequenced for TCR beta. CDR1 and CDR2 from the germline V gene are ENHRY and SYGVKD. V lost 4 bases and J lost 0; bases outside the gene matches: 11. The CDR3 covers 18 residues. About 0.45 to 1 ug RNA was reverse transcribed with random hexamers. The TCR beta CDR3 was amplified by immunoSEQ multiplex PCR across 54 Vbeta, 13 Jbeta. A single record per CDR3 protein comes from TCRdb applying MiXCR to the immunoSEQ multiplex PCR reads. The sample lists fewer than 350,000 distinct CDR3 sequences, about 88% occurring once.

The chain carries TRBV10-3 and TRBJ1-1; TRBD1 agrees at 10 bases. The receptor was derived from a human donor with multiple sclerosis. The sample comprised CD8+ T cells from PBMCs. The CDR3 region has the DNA TGTGCCATCAGTGGGGGGACAGGGGTTTCCCTTATGAACACTGAAGCTTTCTTT. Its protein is CAISGGTGVSLMNTEAFF.